Sequencing of this T cell receptor (beta chain) was carried out in a study of cytomegalovirus exposure and HLA in healthy donors. Findings and limits, study-wide: TCR beta chain V- and J-gene trimming was linked, in a later analysis, to a missense variant in DCLRE1C. According to an earlier analysis, most TCR beta V segments yielded productive rearrangements about 87% or about 30% of the time.

This clone came up once. Its specificity is unknown. Germline assignment: CDR1 SGHDN and CDR2 FVKESK. This CDR3 contains 15 residues. The ends lost 5 bases at V and 4 bases at J; junction bases unmatched: 5. PCR primers comprised 60 Vbeta and 13 Jbeta primers. Profiling relied on immunoSEQ multiplex PCR, and the TCRdb table lists in-frame clones only, not all of them. This table holds more than 75,000 clones, roughly 79% found once. The clonotype was recovered from a woman aged 40 to 50 in good health and CMV-seronegative. V gene TRBV14 combines with J gene TRBJ2-1; 10 bases map to TRBD2. Sample: PBMCs. CDR3 protein: CASSYSGGNYNEQFF. The CDR3 region has the DNA TGTGCCAGCAGCTATAGCGGGGGGAATTACAATGAGCAGTTCTTC. Combining the CDR3 with reference TRBV14 and TRBJ2-1 gives the whole variable domain EAGVTQFPSHSVIEKGQTVTLRCDPISGHDNLYWYRRVMGKEIKFLLHFVKESKQDESGMPNNRFLAERTGGTYSTLKVQPAELEDSGVYFCASSYSGGNYNEQFFGPGTRLTVL.